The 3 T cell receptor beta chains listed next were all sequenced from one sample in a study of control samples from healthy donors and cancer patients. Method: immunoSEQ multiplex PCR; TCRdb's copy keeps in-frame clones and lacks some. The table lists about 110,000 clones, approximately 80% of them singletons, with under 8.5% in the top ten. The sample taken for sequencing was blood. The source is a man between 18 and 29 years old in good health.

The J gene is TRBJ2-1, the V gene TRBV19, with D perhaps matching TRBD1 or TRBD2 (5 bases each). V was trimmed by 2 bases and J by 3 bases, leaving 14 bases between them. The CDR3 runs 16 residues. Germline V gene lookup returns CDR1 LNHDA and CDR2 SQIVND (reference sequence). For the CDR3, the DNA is TGTGCCAGTAGTATATTGGGGGTAGGGGTCTACAATGAGCAGTTCTTC. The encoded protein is CASSILGVGVYNEQFF.

CDR3 in amino acids: CASSYGTGVTEAFF. The CDR3 DNA is TGTGCCAGCAGTTATGGGACAGGCGTCACTGAAGCTTTCTTT. The rearrangement uses TRBV6-5 and TRBJ1-1, with 8 positions matching TRBD1. Germline V CDR1 and CDR2: MNHEY, SVGAGI. V lost 3 bases to trimming and J lost 4 bases; unmatched junction nucleotides: 4. CDR3 length: 14 amino acids.

The CDR3 protein is CASSVAGEDEQFF. CDR3 sequence (DNA): TGTGCCAGCAGCGTAGCGGGGGAGGATGAGCAGTTCTTC. The J gene is TRBJ2-1, the V gene TRBV6-5, with 9 bases that match TRBD2. CDR1 and CDR2 from the germline V gene are MNHEY and SVGAGI. Trimming removed 6 bases from V and 8 bases from J; junction bases left unmatched: 5. CDR3 length equals 13 residues.